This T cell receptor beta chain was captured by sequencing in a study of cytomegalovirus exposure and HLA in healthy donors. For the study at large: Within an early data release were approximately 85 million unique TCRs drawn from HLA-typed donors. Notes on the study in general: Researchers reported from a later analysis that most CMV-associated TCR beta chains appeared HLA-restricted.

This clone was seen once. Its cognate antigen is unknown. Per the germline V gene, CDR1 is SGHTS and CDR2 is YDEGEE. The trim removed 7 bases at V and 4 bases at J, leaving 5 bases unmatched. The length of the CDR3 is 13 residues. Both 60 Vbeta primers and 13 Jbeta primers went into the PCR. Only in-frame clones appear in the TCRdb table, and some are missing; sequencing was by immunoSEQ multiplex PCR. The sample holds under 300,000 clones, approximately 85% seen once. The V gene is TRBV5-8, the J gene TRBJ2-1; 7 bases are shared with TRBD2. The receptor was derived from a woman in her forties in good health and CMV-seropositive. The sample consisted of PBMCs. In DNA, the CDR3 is TGTGCCAGCTATCAGCGGGGATACAATGAGCAGTTCTTC. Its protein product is CASYQRGYNEQFF.